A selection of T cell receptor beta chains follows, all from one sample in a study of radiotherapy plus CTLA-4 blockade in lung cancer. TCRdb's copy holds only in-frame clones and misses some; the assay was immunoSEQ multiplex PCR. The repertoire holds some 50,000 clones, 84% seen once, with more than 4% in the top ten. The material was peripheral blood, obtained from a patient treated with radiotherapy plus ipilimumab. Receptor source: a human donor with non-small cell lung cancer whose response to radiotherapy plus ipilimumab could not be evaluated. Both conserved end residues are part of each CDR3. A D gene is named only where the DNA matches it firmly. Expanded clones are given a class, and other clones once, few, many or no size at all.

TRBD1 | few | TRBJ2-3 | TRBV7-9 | TGTGCCAGCAGCTTAGCGCACGGGACAGCTTTAAATTTT | CASSLAHGTALNF
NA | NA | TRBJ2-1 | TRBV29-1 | TGCAGCGTTTTTTGGGACTCCCCTGGGAATGAGCAGTTCTTC | CSVFWDSPGNEQFF
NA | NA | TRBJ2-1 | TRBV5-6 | TGTGCCAGCAGCTTCACTACCAGCTCCTACAATGAGCAGTTCTTC | CASSFTTSSYNEQFF
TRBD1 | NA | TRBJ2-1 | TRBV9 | TGTGCCAGCAGCGTAGCAGGGGGCAACGAGCAGTTCTTC | CASSVAGGNEQFF
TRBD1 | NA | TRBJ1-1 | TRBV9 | TGTGCCAGCAGCTTAACGACAGGGATGAACACTGAAGCTTTCTTT | CASSLTTGMNTEAFF
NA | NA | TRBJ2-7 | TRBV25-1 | TGTGCCAGCAGTGACCCCACGGGAAATTACGAGCAGTACTTC | CASSDPTGNYEQYF
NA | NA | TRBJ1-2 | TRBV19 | TGTGCCAGTAGTTTGGGGCTTTACTATGGCTACACCTTC | CASSLGLYYGYTF
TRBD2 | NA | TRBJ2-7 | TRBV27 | TGTGCCAGCAGTTCGCTACTAGCGGGAGGGGGCGAGCAGTACTTC | CASSSLLAGGGEQYF
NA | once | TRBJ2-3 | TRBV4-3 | TGCGCCAGCAGCCAAGAAATCTTAACAGATACGCAGTATTTT | CASSQEILTDTQYF
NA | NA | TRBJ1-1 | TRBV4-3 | TGCGCCAGCAGCCAAGATGGTACAGGTGGTTCCACTGAAGCTTTCTTT | CASSQDGTGGSTEAFF
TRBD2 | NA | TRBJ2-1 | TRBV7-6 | TGTGCCAGCAGCTTCACCGGGAGGGCGGGTTACAATGAGCAGTTCTTC | CASSFTGRAGYNEQFF
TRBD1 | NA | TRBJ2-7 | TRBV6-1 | TGTGCCAGCAGTGTGAGGGGGCCCGACGAGCAGTACTTC | CASSVRGPDEQYF
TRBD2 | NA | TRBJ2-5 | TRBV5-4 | TGTGCCAGCAGTACAGAAGGGGCGGGAGGGCCCAAGACCCAGTACTTC | CASSTEGAGGPKTQYF
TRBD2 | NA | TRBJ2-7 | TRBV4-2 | TGTGCCAGCAGCGATCAGGAGGGAGGGGCCTACGAGCAGTACTTC | CASSDQEGGAYEQYF
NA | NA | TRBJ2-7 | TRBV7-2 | TGTGCCAGCAGCTCGAGAGAGAGCGGAACCGAGCAGTACTTC | CASSSRESGTEQYF
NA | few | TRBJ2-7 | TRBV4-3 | TGCGCCAGCAGCCCCGGACAGCAGACCTACGAGCAGTACTTC | CASSPGQQTYEQYF
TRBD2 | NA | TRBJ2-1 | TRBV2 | TGTGCCAGCAGTGACGGACTAGCGGGAGTTAATGAGCAGTTCTTC | CASSDGLAGVNEQFF
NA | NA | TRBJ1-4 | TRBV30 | TGTGCCTGGACAGGTCAAAGTGTGAGTGAAAAACTGTTTTTT | CAWTGQSVSEKLFF
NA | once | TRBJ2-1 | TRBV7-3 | TGTGCCAGCAGCTTAGAGAGCGGCGGAGAGCAGTTCTTC | CASSLESGGEQFF
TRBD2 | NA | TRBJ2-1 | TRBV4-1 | TGCGCCAGCAGCCAAAGACTAGCGGGAGGGCCCTACAATGAGCAGTTCTTC | CASSQRLAGGPYNEQFF
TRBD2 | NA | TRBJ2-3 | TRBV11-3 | TGTGCCAGCAGCTTCCGTGGGAGGGCAGATACGCAGTATTTT | CASSFRGRADTQYF
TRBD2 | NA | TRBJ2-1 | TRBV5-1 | TGCGCCAGCAGCTTGGCTAGCGGCAACAATGAGCAGTTCTTC | CASSLASGNNEQFF
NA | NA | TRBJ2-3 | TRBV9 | TGTGCCAGCAGCGTTGATCAGAGGAGGGCGGATACGCAGTATTTT | CASSVDQRRADTQYF
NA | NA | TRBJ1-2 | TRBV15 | TGTGCCACCAGCCCCATTTTAGCAGGGCCGGACCCACCCTATGGCTACACCTTC | CATSPILAGPDPPYGYTF
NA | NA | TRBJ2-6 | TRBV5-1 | TGCGCCAGCAGCTTACTAATCTCTGGGGCCAACGTCCTGACTTTC | CASSLLISGANVLTF
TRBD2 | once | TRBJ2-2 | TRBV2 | TGTGCCAGCAGTTTAGCGGGAGGAATCGGGGAGCTGTTTTTT | CASSLAGGIGELFF
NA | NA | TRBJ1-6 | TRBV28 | TGTGCCAGCAGTTTCACAGGTTCACCCCTCCACTTT | CASSFTGSPLHF
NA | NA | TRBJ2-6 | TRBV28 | TGTGCCAGCAGTTCTAGGTCTGGGGCCAACGTCCTGACTTTC | CASSSRSGANVLTF
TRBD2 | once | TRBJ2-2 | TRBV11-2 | TGTGCCAGCAGCAGAGGACTAGCCTATGCGAACACCGGGGAGCTGTTTTTT | CASSRGLAYANTGELFF
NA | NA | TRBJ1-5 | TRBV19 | TGTGCCAGTAGTATAGCACACCCTGGGCCCCAGCATTTT | CASSIAHPGPQHF
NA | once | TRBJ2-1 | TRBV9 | TGTGCCAGCAGCGTAGCCGGGGGGCAGTACAATGAGCAGTTCTTC | CASSVAGGQYNEQFF
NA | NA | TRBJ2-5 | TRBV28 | TGTGCCAGCAGTCCTGGCGGCAGCCCCGACGAGACCCAGTACTTC | CASSPGGSPDETQYF
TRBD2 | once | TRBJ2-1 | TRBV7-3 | TGTGCCAGCAGCTTACATGGGGGGACTAACAGTGAGCAGTTCTTC | CASSLHGGTNSEQFF
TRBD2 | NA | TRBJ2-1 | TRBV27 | TGTGCCAGCAGATCGCCAATATTACTAGCGGGGATTTACAATGAGCAGTTCTTC | CASRSPILLAGIYNEQFF
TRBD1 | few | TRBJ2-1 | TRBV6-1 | TGTGCCAGCAGTGTCACGTCAGCGACAGGGGGCTCGGGCAATGAGCAGTTCTTC | CASSVTSATGGSGNEQFF
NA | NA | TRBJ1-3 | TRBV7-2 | TGTGCCAGCAGCCCCGGGTTGTCCTCTGGAAACACCATATATTTT | CASSPGLSSGNTIYF
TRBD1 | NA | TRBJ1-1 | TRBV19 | TGTGCCAGTAGTACCTACAGGGGTGGGAACACTGAAGCTTTCTTT | CASSTYRGGNTEAFF